This T cell receptor (beta chain) was recorded in a study of STAT5B mutations in CD4+ large granular lymphocyte leukemia. To note about this clone: Antigen: not known.

Study results and caveats: 8/27 top patient clones versus 2/35 control clones were TRBV06-family. Patient CD4-sorted repertoires looked more clonal than healthy CD4+ repertoires, even without putative leukemic clones.

CDR1 and CDR2 from the germline V gene are KGHSH and LQKENI. Trimming removed 3 bases from V and 2 bases from J; junction bases left unmatched: 5. The CDR3 consists of 15 residues. Sequenced by immunoSEQ multiplex PCR; TCRdb stores in-frame clones only, minus some. Of about 32,000 clones detected, roughly 70% appear once; the ten largest clones hold roughly 0.47%. The clonotype was recovered from a human donor in good health. Sequencing used CD4+ T cells from blood buffy coats. The J gene is TRBJ1-2, the V gene TRBV18, with TRBD1 identical over 8 bases. The CDR3 here is CASSPQQGVNYGYTF. The CDR3 nucleotides are TGTGCCAGCTCACCGCAACAGGGGGTGAACTATGGCTACACCTTC.